These 27 T cell receptor beta chains were all obtained from the same sample, sequenced in a study of T cells in Graves' hyperthyroidism and ophthalmopathy. Amplification yielded TCR beta CDR3 regions, with RNA transcripts as the source. A first-round RT-PCR of the TCR CDR3 used the HTBI primer set. Via MiXCR, TCRdb re-called the multiplex PCR reads, giving one row per CDR3 protein. The sample carries around 480,000 distinct CDR3 sequences, approximately 15% recorded once. The sequenced sample was blood. The receptors come from a woman between 18 and 30 years old with Graves' hyperthyroidism.

In this sample, this clonotype turned up many times. The V and J genes are TRBV5-5 and TRBJ2-5; no clear D gene. Trimming removed 3 bases from V and 5 bases from J, with 14 bases in between. The CDR3 sequence is 14 residues long. The germline V gene has CDR1 SGHKS and CDR2 YYEKEE (reference sequence). CDR3 amino acids: CASSSADGLETQYF. The CDR3 coding sequence is TGTGCCAGCAGCTCGGCCGATGGGTTGGAGACCCAGTACTTC.

This clonotype was counted at least ten times. The rearrangement uses TRBV5-8 and TRBJ1-1; D gene uncertain. Germline V gene data show CDR1 as SGHTS and CDR2 as YDEGEE. The CDR3 spans 15 residues. The germline V and J ends were trimmed by 0 bases and 3 bases, with 12 bases remaining between them. The CDR3 protein is CASSLARELDTEAFF. The CDR3 nucleotides read TGTGCCAGCAGCTTGGCTCGGGAGTTGGACACTGAAGCTTTCTTT.

This clonotype was detected ten times or more. The chain links TRBV6-1 to TRBJ1-5; D remains unclear. Germline CDR1 reads MNHNS; CDR2 reads SASEGT. With 7 bases removed from V and 0 bases from J, the gap between germline ends came to 13 bases. This CDR3 has 15 residues. CDR3 in DNA: TGTGCCAGCAACCTACAGAGTAATAGCAATCAGCCCCAGCATTTT. Its translation is CASNLQSNSNQPQHF.

There are many counts of this clonotype. The chain couples TRBV5-1 to TRBJ2-7; D remains unclear. The CDR3 is 12 residues long. Germline V gives CDR1 SGHRS, CDR2 YFSETQ. V dropped 5 bases and J dropped 6 bases, with 12 bases sitting between them. Written as DNA, the CDR3 is TGCGCCAGCAGACCTGAACCTCTCGAGCAGTACGTC. This translates into CASRPEPLEQYV.

As concerns this clonotype: Its ends do not fully match the called genes, so a read error is possible. J is TRBJ1-3 and V is TRBV14, with 7 bases that match TRBD1. Germline CDR1 and CDR2: SGHDN and FVKESK. The CDR3 is 19 amino acids. CDR3 nucleotide sequence: TGTGCCAGCAGCCAAGGGTTTACGGACAGGATAAGCTCTGGAAACACCATATATTTC. Its protein product is CASSQGFTDRISSGNTIYF.

This clonotype showed up many times. The chain links TRBV30 to TRBJ1-1; D gene unclear. The germline V and J ends were trimmed by 3 bases and 2 bases, with 7 bases remaining between them. The germline gives CDR1 GTSNPN, CDR2 SVGIG (reference sequence). The CDR3 is 12 amino acids. The CDR3 sequence: CAWSSVNTEAFF. The CDR3 DNA reads as TGTGCCTGGAGCTCGGTTAACACTGAAGCTTTCTTT.

The chain combines TRBV7-2 with TRBJ2-5, with 16 bases that match TRBD2. V lost 5 bases to trimming and J lost 5 bases; unmatched junction nucleotides: 14. The CDR3 loop spans 19 amino acids. Germline V gives CDR1 SGHTA, CDR2 FQGNSA. The CDR3 DNA reads TGTGCCAGCAGCCCCTCTGGGGGACTAGCGGGAGGGACCGTGGAGACCCAGTACTTC. This codes for CASSPSGGLAGGTVETQYF. Full variable domain (outside the CDR3, taken from reference TRBV7-2 and TRBJ2-5): GAGVSQSPSNKVTEKGKDVELRCDPISGHTALYWYRQSLGQGLEFLIYFQGNSAPDKSGLPSDRFSAERTGGSVSTLTIQRTQQEDSAVYLCASSPSGGLAGGTVETQYFGPGTRLLVL.

This clonotype was detected ten times or more. V gene TRBV27 combines with J gene TRBJ2-1, with 10 bases aligning to TRBD1. J lost 2 bases, V lost 7 bases, and 8 bases had no gene match. CDR1 and CDR2 from the germline V gene are MNHEY and SMNVEV (reference sequence). This CDR3 has 16 residues. Here the CDR3 reads CASTPLGQGAYNEQFF. The CDR3 DNA sequence: TGTGCCAGCACTCCTCTAGGACAGGGGGCCTACAATGAGCAGTTCTTC.

This clonotype showed up just a few times. The chain combines TRBV20-1 with TRBJ1-5, with TRBD1 as a possible D gene (5 bases). V shed 4 bases and J shed 7 bases, with 20 bases lying between them. CDR1 is DFQATT and CDR2 is SNEGSKA in the germline V gene (reference sequence). The CDR3 spans 15 residues. CDR3 nucleotide sequence: TGCAGTGCTACCCCCGGACACCAAGGGGTGCAGCCCCAGCATTTT. Its translation: CSATPGHQGVQPQHF.

The chain is built from TRBV11-2 and TRBJ1-1, with 8 bases fitting TRBD1. V lost 1 base and J lost 3; bases outside the gene matches: 7. Per germline, CDR1 SGHAT and CDR2 FQNNGV. The CDR3 sequence is 16 residues long. As DNA, the CDR3 is TGTGCCAGCAGCTTAGCACCACAGGGGGTGTACACTGAAGCTTTCTTT. Translated: CASSLAPQGVYTEAFF.

This clonotype came up many times. The chain has TRBV7-3 and TRBJ2-3, with 8 bases that match TRBD2. Trimming removed 9 bases from V and 1 base from J; junction bases left unmatched: 3. The germline CDR1 and CDR2 sequences are SGHTA and FQGTGA. The CDR3 has 13 residues. CDR3 sequence: CASKRERTDTQYF. The CDR3 DNA follows: TGTGCCAGTAAGCGGGAGCGCACAGATACGCAGTATTTT.

This clonotype showed up just a few times. This rearrangement joins TRBV6-1 to TRBJ2-1, with 14 bases matching TRBD2. The CDR3 loop spans 21 amino acids. Germline loops: CDR1 MNHNS, CDR2 SASEGT. The V gene end was trimmed by 5 bases and the J gene end by 2 bases; junction bases not matched to a gene: 17. CDR3 coding DNA: TGTGCCAGCAGTTATACCCCTCGGACTAGCGGGGGGTTTGGCCCCTACAATGAGCAGTTCTTC. This codes for CASSYTPRTSGGFGPYNEQFF.

At least ten counts were recorded for this clonotype. The chain carries TRBV20-1 and TRBJ2-2, with D perhaps matching TRBD1 (5 bases). Germline lookup yields CDR1 DFQATT and CDR2 SNEGSKA (reference sequence). The ends were cut back, 0 bases at V and 5 bases at J, with 16 bases in the middle. The CDR3 spans 16 residues. This CDR3 reads CSARDGARLGTGELFF. The CDR3, as DNA: TGCAGTGCTAGAGATGGGGCTAGATTAGGTACCGGGGAGCTGTTTTTT.

CDR3 nucleotides: TGTGCCAGCAGGTCATCCTGGGAGCAGTTCTTC. It yields the protein CASRSSWEQFF. V usage is TRBV7-9 and J usage is TRBJ2-1; D remains ambiguous. Trimming removed 6 bases from V and 10 bases from J, with 10 bases in between. The CDR3 contains 11 residues. Germline assignment: CDR1 SEHNR and CDR2 FQNEAQ (reference sequence).

The gene calls are TRBV6-1 and TRBJ2-2, with D perhaps matching TRBD1 (6 bases). Germline V gene sequence: CDR1 MNHNS, CDR2 SASEGT. The CDR3 sequence is 15 residues long. Trimming left V 3 bases short and J 4 bases short, with 12 bases between. The CDR3 DNA reads as TGTGCCAGCAGTGATCTGGGGGCCGGCACCGGGGAGCTGTTTTTT. Its translation: CASSDLGAGTGELFF.

This clonotype occurred a few times. The chain joins TRBV7-2 to TRBJ2-2, with D tentatively TRBD1 or TRBD2 (6 bases each). CDR1 is SGHTA, CDR2 FQGNSA, per germline. With 2 bases removed from V and 0 bases from J, the gap between germline ends came to 10 bases. The CDR3 loop spans 16 amino acids. Here the CDR3 reads CASSLPGATNTGELFF. CDR3 sequence (DNA): TGTGCCAGCAGCTTACCGGGGGCTACGAACACCGGGGAGCTGTTTTTT.

There are many counts of this clonotype. This chain links TRBV19 with TRBJ2-7; 10 positions match TRBD2. The CDR3 runs 14 residues. Per the germline V gene, CDR1 is LNHDA and CDR2 is SQIVND (reference sequence). The V segment lost 5 bases and the J segment 4 bases; nucleotides outside the gene matches: 5. The CDR3: CASSAASGSYEQYF. The DNA of the CDR3 is TGTGCCAGTAGTGCGGCTAGCGGGAGTTACGAGCAGTACTTC. The complete variable domain, with remaining parts taken from reference TRBV19 and TRBJ2-7, reads DGGITQSPKYLFRKEGQNVTLSCEQNLNHDAMYWYRQDPGQGLRLIYYSQIVNDFQKGDIAEGYSVSREKKESFPLTVTSAQKNPTAFYLCASSAASGSYEQYFGPGTRLTVT.

This clonotype was recorded at least ten times. The rearrangement joins TRBV18 to TRBJ1-3, with no clear D. There are 14 residues in the CDR3. CDR1 and CDR2 (germline): KGHSH, LQKENI. The V end lost 4 bases, the J end lost 8 bases, and 15 bases lay between the germline ends. CDR3 loop: CASSLTGRWDTIYF. The CDR3 DNA reads TGTGCCAGCTCACTCACCGGCCGGTGGGACACCATATATTTT.

This clonotype was seen many times. The V gene is TRBV20-1, the J gene TRBJ2-1; 15 bases fit TRBD2. The CDR3 spans 19 residues. V shed 1 base and J 9 bases; nucleotides not matched to a gene: 16. CDR1 and CDR2 from the germline V gene are DFQATT and SNEGSKA (reference sequence). CDR3 DNA sequence: TGCAGTGCTAGAGTCGGACTAGCGGGAGGGCCTGGTGGTGCGGGTGAGCAGTTCTTC. Amino acids: CSARVGLAGGPGGAGEQFF.

This clonotype occurred many times. The V call is TRBV3-1, the J call TRBJ1-5; no clear D gene. Deletions cut 4 bases from V and 4 bases from J, with 17 bases between. CDR3 length: 16 residues. Germline CDR1 and CDR2: LGHDT and YNNKEL (reference sequence). The CDR3 here is CASSPSRLVNNQPQHF. CDR3 nucleotides: TGTGCCAGCAGCCCCAGTAGACTAGTCAATAATCAGCCCCAGCATTTT.

This clonotype occurred many times. The rearrangement uses TRBV11-2 and TRBJ2-2; D might be TRBD1 or TRBD2, each matching 6 bases. The CDR3 runs 14 residues. Trimming cost V 2 bases and J 7 bases, with 11 bases left between them. Germline CDR1 and CDR2: SGHAT and FQNNGV. In DNA form, the CDR3 reads TGTGCCAGCAGCTTATCGCGGGACATCGGGGAGCTGTTTTTT. As protein: CASSLSRDIGELFF.

This clonotype was found many times. CDR3 in amino acids: CASSQAGLAGEDEQFF. CDR3 in DNA: TGTGCCAGCAGCCAAGCGGGACTAGCGGGAGAGGATGAGCAGTTCTTC. The chain recombines TRBV14 with TRBJ2-1; 14 nucleotides agree with TRBD2. The length of the CDR3 is 16 residues. With 1 base clipped from V and 8 bases from J, the junction kept 4 bases outside the gene matches. CDR1 is SGHDN and CDR2 is FVKESK in the germline V gene. Full variable domain (outside the CDR3, taken from reference TRBV14 and TRBJ2-1): EAGVTQFPSHSVIEKGQTVTLRCDPISGHDNLYWYRRVMGKEIKFLLHFVKESKQDESGMPNNRFLAERTGGTYSTLKVQPAELEDSGVYFCASSQAGLAGEDEQFFGPGTRLTVL.

This clonotype was picked up many times. The rearrangement joins TRBV2 to TRBJ2-1; 10 nucleotides line up with TRBD2. V was clipped by 7 bases and J by 3 bases; unmatched bases: 6. Germline CDR1 is SNHLY and CDR2 is FYNNEI. The CDR3 loop spans 15 amino acids. The CDR3 DNA reads TGTGCCAGCATTCGGACTAGCGGATACTACAATGAGCAGTTCTTC. Its protein is CASIRTSGYYNEQFF. Supplemented by reference TRBV2 and TRBJ2-1, the full variable domain reads EPEVTQTPSHQVTQMGQEVILRCVPISNHLYFYWYRQILGQKVEFLVSFYNNEISEKSEIFDDQFSVERPDGSNFTLKIRSTKLEDSAMYFCASIRTSGYYNEQFFGPGTRLTVL.

In its sample, this clonotype was seen a few times. The chain employs TRBV3-1 and TRBJ2-7, with D possibly matching TRBD2 (5 bases). The ends were cut back, 0 bases at V and 0 bases at J, with 12 bases in the middle. Germline CDR1 LGHDT, CDR2 YNNKEL (reference sequence). The CDR3 totals 16 residues. CDR3 amino acids: CASSQDPRTFSYEQYF. CDR3 DNA: TGTGCCAGCAGCCAAGACCCCAGGACTTTCTCCTACGAGCAGTACTTC.

This clonotype was recorded only once. A much larger clone differs by one base, so this may be a read error. The chain couples TRBV19 to TRBJ1-2, with D hard to call. This CDR3 spans 15 amino acids. Germline V gene lookup returns CDR1 LNHDA and CDR2 SQIVND (reference sequence). Trimming removed 1 base from V and 6 bases from J, with 15 bases in between. CDR3 bases: TGTGCCAGTAGTATAGCCCTGGGCGAGTCCGATGGCTACACCTTC. Protein: CASSIALGESDGYTF.

Many counts were recorded for this clonotype. V and J are TRBV15 and TRBJ1-2; TRBD1 is a possible D gene (6 bases). Between the trimmed V and J ends, which lost 0 bases and 6 bases, there was a span of 14 bases. CDR3 length: 15 residues. Germline CDR1 and CDR2: LNHNV and YYDKDF (reference sequence). CDR3 in DNA: TGTGCCACCAGCAGAGATCAGGGGATTCGAGATGGCTACACCTTC. Protein: CATSRDQGIRDGYTF.

This chain uses TRBV19 with TRBJ2-7; 8 bases match TRBD1. The CDR3 has 12 amino acids. CDR1 and CDR2 (germline): LNHDA, SQIVND (reference sequence). The V and J ends lost 9 bases and 8 bases, in that order; junction bases with no gene match: 9. DNA of the CDR3: TGTGCCAGCACGGAGTCAGGGGGCAAGCAGTACTTC. This sequence encodes CASTESGGKQYF.